This TCR beta chain is from a study of somatic mutations in cytotoxic T cells in rheumatoid arthritis (dated by TCRdb to the late 2010s). Notes on the research overall: Sorted V beta1+ cells also underwent TCRB sequencing, and some V beta antibody-stained T-cell populations were flow-sorted at nearly 100% purity on a FACSAria II or Sony SH800. Whether expanded CD8+ T-cell clones in untreated, newly diagnosed rheumatoid arthritis carry somatic mutations was the study question, and clonality was characterized with TCRB deep sequencing. TCRB deep sequencing covered approximately 69 patients with rheumatoid arthritis along with 15 to 20 healthy controls. Patients and controls did not essentially differ in median age, which was nearly identical between the groups.

A word on this clone: Its antigen is still unknown. No much larger clone is present one base from it, and per-base qualities are unavailable.

TCRB CDR3 sequencing used the immunoSEQ assay on genomic DNA. Per the authors' processing: The analyses included only productive TCRB rearrangements. Clonality was expressed as a Shannon entropy-based productive clonality index, with each clone defined by a unique TCRB CDR3 sequence. The template counts of each clone relative to the total templates per sample were used to calculate repertoire overlap between two samples. A correlation with a Spearman r of about 0.57 was found between V-gene usage by flow cytometry and V-gene usage by TCRB sequencing. The source is immuneACCESS, and TCRdb retained only in-frame sequences with V and J called. Part of the clones is not carried over; for the studies checked, unresolved V genes explain less than half of this, and the remainder is unexplained. The D gene and trimming were derived from the DNA, and the V and J assignments and clone size from that table. This sample has some 6,400 clones in its table, and approximately 70% of those were observed once. The ten most abundant clones make up less than 45% of the sample.

Healthy controls were over 15 blood donors whose buffy coats were used, with a median age of approximately 60 years (range about 20-70) and about 55% female. On an AutoMACS, CD4+ and CD8+ cells were isolated via positive magnetic bead selection, and their purity was verified by flow cytometry. Ficoll-Paque PLUS density gradient separation was used to isolate peripheral blood mononuclear cells. DNA from CD4-enriched, CD8-enriched or PBMC samples was extracted using Nucleospin Tissue or Tissue XS kits and then quantified on a Qubit 2.0 fluorometer. Findings and caveats that apply to the study as a whole: In about an eighth of the roughly 65 patients the largest CD8+ clone exceeded 20% of CD8+ cells, and several identical CD8+ TCRB sequences were shared between blood and synovial fluid. The finding that TRBV07 was slightly underrepresented in patients was left unadjusted for multiple comparisons. CD8+ T-cell clonality did not differ significantly between rheumatoid arthritis patients and age-matched healthy controls. In patients, CD8+ clonality rose with age (Spearman r ≈ 0.49), which was not the case in healthy controls. The antigen targets of the expanded CD8+ clones were unknown, and absence from virus-specific databases did not rule out viral specificity.

The V end loses 4 bases and the J end loses 0 bases, and a stretch of 7 bases separates them. CDR1 and CDR2, looked up from the germline V gene, are MGHDK and SYGVNS. The CDR3 runs 14 residues from the cysteine to the phenylalanine. Here the CDR3 DNA is all that survives: 42 bases in frame from base 1. Sequencing was done on a sample of CD8+ T cells sorted from blood. The receptor chain draws on TRBV25-1 and TRBJ1-5, with TRBD1 as a weak D call on 6 bases. This sequence was found in a woman aged 50 to 60 in good health. The CDR3 protein is CASSGDTSNQPQHF. The base sequence is TGTGCCAGCAGTGGGGACACTAGCAATCAGCCCCAGCATTTT.